Following are 5 T cell receptor beta chains from one sample sequenced in a study of T cell repertoires in cytomegalovirus infection. TCRdb passed the reads through MiXCR, listing each CDR3 protein once. Here the sample spans more than 150,000 distinct CDR3 sequences, about 15% being singletons. The sample consisted of CD8+ T cells from PBMCs. These TCRs come from a human donor in good health (CMV status not recorded). Some clones in this sample may be carry-over from other donors' samples.

The chain is built from TRBV9 and TRBJ2-1, with TRBD2 matching over 9 bases. This CDR3 has 15 amino acids. J gave up 8 bases and V 3 bases, and 9 bases lay outside the gene matches. Per germline, CDR1 SGDLS and CDR2 YYNGEE. CDR3 loop: CASSAKGLAYHEQFF. For the CDR3, the DNA is TGTGCCAGCAGCGCTAAGGGACTAGCTTACCATGAGCAGTTCTTC.

V usage is TRBV7-2 and J usage is TRBJ1-3; possibly TRBD1 for D (6 bases). V was trimmed by 5 bases and J by 4 bases, leaving 27 bases between them. CDR3 length: 19 residues. Germline loops: CDR1 SGHTA, CDR2 FQGNSA. The CDR3 spells CASSLRGGHSLLSGNTIYF. The CDR3 region has the DNA TGTGCCAGCAGCCTAAGAGGGGGACACTCCCTGTTGTCAGGAAACACCATATATTTT.

This clonotype was observed a handful of times. This rearrangement joins TRBV6-2 or TRBV6-3 to TRBJ2-7; D perhaps matches TRBD1 (6 bases). Germline V CDR1 and CDR2: MNHEY, SVGEGT. CDR3 length: 12 amino acids. Trimming pared 5 bases from V and 9 bases from J, leaving 14 bases between. CDR3 bases: TGTGCCAGCAGTCCCGGGACAAGGCGGCAGTACTTC. It is translated as CASSPGTRRQYF.

In its sample, this clonotype was seen a few times. This chain connects TRBV6-2 or TRBV6-3 to TRBJ2-1, with no clear D. Germline V gene data show CDR1 as MNHEY and CDR2 as SVGEGT. The CDR3 covers 14 residues. The germline V and J ends were trimmed by 4 bases and 2 bases, with 9 bases remaining between them. In DNA form, the CDR3 reads TGTGCCAGCAGTTTGAAAGGTACCTACAATGAGCAGTTCTTC. Amino acids: CASSLKGTYNEQFF.

J is TRBJ2-2 and V is TRBV6-6; 12 nucleotides agree with TRBD1. The CDR3 loop spans 17 amino acids. Trimming at V came to 6 bases and at J to 4 bases, leaving 9 bases not matched to a gene. CDR1 and CDR2 from the germline V gene are MNHNY and SVGAGI (reference sequence). The CDR3 is CASRPPGTGGFTGELFF. DNA of the CDR3: TGTGCCAGCAGACCGCCCGGGACAGGGGGCTTCACCGGGGAGCTGTTTTTT.